This T cell receptor (beta chain) comes out of a study of T cell repertoires in cytomegalovirus infection. This clonotype appeared a few times. What it binds is unknown. There are 17 residues in the CDR3. V dropped 6 bases and J dropped 0 bases, with 18 bases sitting between them. Germline CDR1 and CDR2: SGHVS and FNYEAQ. MiXCR, applied by TCRdb to the reads, yields one record per CDR3 protein. The sample consists of approximately 110,000 distinct CDR3 sequences, 30% to 40% of them appearing once. This rearrangement joins TRBV7-6 to TRBJ1-3, with D uncertain. Sequenced material: CD8+ T cells from cultured PBMCs, taken from culture after CMV antigen stimulation. This TCR was sampled from a human donor in good health (CMV status not recorded). Some clones in this sample may be carry-over from other donors' samples. The CDR3 reads CASRPKTAMLSGNTIYF. In DNA form, the CDR3 reads TGTGCCAGCAGACCAAAAACAGCGATGCTCTCTGGAAACACCATATATTTT.